Listed here is a single T cell receptor beta chain. Its antigen is as yet unknown. This record comes from a study of cytomegalovirus exposure and HLA in healthy donors. Study-level findings and limits: When analyzed later, a missense DCLRE1C variant was found to be linked to TCR beta V- and J-gene trimming. Some segments of the V type, notably TRBV6-2 and TRBV6-3, were excluded as indistinguishable.

60 Vbeta and 13 Jbeta primers were used in PCR. TCRdb's table, derived via immunoSEQ multiplex PCR, lists solely in-frame clones and lacks some. The data hold 60,000 or so clones, with roughly 90% observed a single time. This CDR3 comprises 16 residues. The V and J ends lost 0 bases and 4 bases respectively, with 14 bases between them. Germline V gene data show CDR1 as SGHRS and CDR2 as YFSETQ. This chain joins TRBV5-1 and TRBJ2-1, with a weak D call TRBD2 (6 bases). The receptor's source is a man aged 25 to 40 in good health and CMV-seropositive. Sequenced: PBMCs. The CDR3 bases are TGCGCCAGCAGCTTGGAGAGTAGCGGAGAATACAATGAGCAGTTCTTC. Translated, it gives CASSLESSGEYNEQFF. Together with reference TRBV5-1 and TRBJ2-1, the CDR3 gives the full variable domain: KAGVTQTPRYLIKTRGQQVTLSCSPISGHRSVSWYQQTPGQGLQFLFEYFSETQRNKGNFPGRFSGRQFSNSRSEMNVSTLELGDSALYLCASSLESSGEYNEQFFGPGTRLTVL.